The sequence of this T cell receptor (beta chain) was determined in a study of CD8 T cells in ankylosing spondylitis. Study results and limitations: Earlier work had already found some motif variants in reactive arthritis synovial fluid and blood. Enrichment of disease-linked clones was reportedly significant in matched ankylosing spondylitis synovial fluid. Seemingly characteristic of ankylosing spondylitis blood was a TCR beta motif consisting of several highly homologous variants.

CDR3 size: 15 residues. Germline CDR1 and CDR2: ENHRY and SYGVKD. Trimming took 11 bases from V and 0 from J, leaving 17 bases between them. On this clonotype: Antigen unknown.

Libraries for TCR beta were made by quantitative 5'-RACE with molecular barcodes. TCRdb reprocessed the 5' RACE reads via MiXCR and lists one record per CDR3 protein. This sample has 200,000 to 250,000 distinct CDR3 sequences, with roughly 24% found just once. The origin of this receptor is a male donor with ankylosing spondylitis or in good health (not recorded which). The sample comprised blood, either unsorted or a sorted T cell fraction (not recorded which). The J gene is TRBJ1-5, the V gene TRBV10-3; perhaps TRBD1 as D (5 bases). The CDR3 DNA reads as TGTGCCCTCGGGACCGGGACGATTAGCAATCAGCCCCAGCATTTT. It codes for CALGTGTISNQPQHF.